A single sample is the source of the 9 T cell receptor beta chains below, sequenced in a study of blood T cell repertoires in COVID-19. Sequenced by immunoSEQ multiplex PCR; TCRdb stores in-frame clones only, minus some. Of tens of thousands of clones listed, about four fifths are singletons. Sequencing was carried out using peripheral blood. The receptors here all came from a woman of 80 years or more with acute or convalescent COVID-19.

The chain is built from TRBV4-1 and TRBJ2-1, with D unresolved. Germline assignment: CDR1 MGHRA and CDR2 YSYEKL. V lost 4 bases and J lost 2, with 6 bases in between. This CDR3 spans 13 amino acids. This CDR3 reads CASSRAPYNEQFF. The CDR3 DNA follows: TGCGCCAGCAGCCGGGCACCCTACAATGAGCAGTTCTTC.

This rearrangement joins TRBV5-5 to TRBJ1-2, with D possibly TRBD1 on 6 matching bases. The V gene lost 4 bases and the J gene lost 4 bases, with 11 bases spanning the gap. The germline V gene encodes CDR1 SGHKS and CDR2 YYEKEE (reference sequence). CDR3 length: 13 amino acids. CDR3 protein: CASSRGGGYGYTF. CDR3 bases: TGTGCCAGCAGCAGGGGGGGAGGCTATGGCTACACCTTC. Based on the CDR3 plus reference TRBV5-5 and TRBJ1-2, the full variable domain is DAGVTQSPTHLIKTRGQQVTLRCSPISGHKSVSWYQQVLGQGPQFIFQYYEKEERGRGNFPDRFSARQFPNYSSELNVNALLLGDSALYLCASSRGGGYGYTFGSGTRLTVV.

The gene calls are TRBV2 and TRBJ1-1; tentative D call: TRBD1 (6 bases). There are 13 residues in the CDR3. V lost 9 bases and J 3 bases, leaving 14 bases between the germline ends. The germline V gene encodes CDR1 SNHLY and CDR2 FYNNEI. The CDR3 DNA sequence: TGTGCCAGTGCGACAGGAGAGGACACTGAAGCTTTCTTT. Protein: CASATGEDTEAFF.

The CDR3 sequence: CASSVDTVTNYGYTF. The DNA of the CDR3 is TGTGCCAGCAGCGTAGATACGGTAACTAACTATGGCTACACCTTC. The chain recombines TRBV9 with TRBJ1-2; no reliable D call. The CDR3 has 15 amino acids. Germline CDR1 reads SGDLS; CDR2 reads YYNGEE. Trimming left V 0 bases short and J 0 bases short, with 9 bases between.

V gene TRBV12-5 combines with J gene TRBJ2-1; 8 positions match TRBD1. The CDR3 loop spans 14 amino acids. CDR1 and CDR2 (germline): LGHNT, FRNRAP. J lost 4 bases, V lost 3 bases, and 2 bases had no gene match. CDR3 DNA sequence: TGTGCTAGTGGTTTTCAGGGGGCATACAATGAGCAGTTCTTC. It codes for CASGFQGAYNEQFF.

This clone was detected a few times. V usage is TRBV6-6 and J usage is TRBJ2-3; 9 nucleotides line up with TRBD2. CDR1 is MNHNY and CDR2 is SVGAGI in the germline V gene (reference sequence). The CDR3 has 16 amino acids. V gave up 2 bases and J gave up 1 base; unmatched junction bases: 4. In DNA, the CDR3 is TGTGCCAGCAGTTACGGGCGGGGGGGCCGCACAGATACGCAGTATTTT. It yields the protein CASSYGRGGRTDTQYF.

CDR3 in amino acids: CASSIQGNTEAFF. CDR3 DNA sequence: TGTGCCAGCAGTATACAGGGGAACACTGAAGCTTTCTTT. The chain is built from TRBV2 and TRBJ1-1, with TRBD1 as a possible D gene (6 bases). Germline CDR1 SNHLY, CDR2 FYNNEI. V lost 5 bases to trimming and J lost 1 base, with 8 bases between them. The CDR3 extends over 13 amino acids. The complete variable domain, with remaining parts taken from reference TRBV2 and TRBJ1-1, reads EPEVTQTPSHQVTQMGQEVILRCVPISNHLYFYWYRQILGQKVEFLVSFYNNEISEKSEIFDDQFSVERPDGSNFTLKIRSTKLEDSAMYFCASSIQGNTEAFFGQGTRLTVV.

The chain carries TRBV4-2 and TRBJ1-6; D possibly corresponds to TRBD1 (6 bases). The CDR3 is made up of 15 amino acids. The germline V gene has CDR1 LGHNA and CDR2 YNFKEQ. Trimming cost V 0 bases and J 7 bases, with 10 bases left between them. The chain's CDR3 is CASSQDEGGNSPLHF. The CDR3 DNA reads as TGTGCCAGCAGCCAAGATGAGGGGGGGAATTCACCCCTCCACTTT.

This chain joins TRBV6-5 and TRBJ2-2; D might be TRBD1 (6 bases). Germline lookup yields CDR1 MNHEY and CDR2 SVGAGI. Trimming shortened V by 6 bases and J by 6 bases, and 11 bases separated the two germline ends. The CDR3 loop spans 13 amino acids. The CDR3: CASRRQGSGELFF. The CDR3, as DNA: TGTGCCAGCAGAAGGCAGGGGTCCGGGGAGCTGTTTTTT.